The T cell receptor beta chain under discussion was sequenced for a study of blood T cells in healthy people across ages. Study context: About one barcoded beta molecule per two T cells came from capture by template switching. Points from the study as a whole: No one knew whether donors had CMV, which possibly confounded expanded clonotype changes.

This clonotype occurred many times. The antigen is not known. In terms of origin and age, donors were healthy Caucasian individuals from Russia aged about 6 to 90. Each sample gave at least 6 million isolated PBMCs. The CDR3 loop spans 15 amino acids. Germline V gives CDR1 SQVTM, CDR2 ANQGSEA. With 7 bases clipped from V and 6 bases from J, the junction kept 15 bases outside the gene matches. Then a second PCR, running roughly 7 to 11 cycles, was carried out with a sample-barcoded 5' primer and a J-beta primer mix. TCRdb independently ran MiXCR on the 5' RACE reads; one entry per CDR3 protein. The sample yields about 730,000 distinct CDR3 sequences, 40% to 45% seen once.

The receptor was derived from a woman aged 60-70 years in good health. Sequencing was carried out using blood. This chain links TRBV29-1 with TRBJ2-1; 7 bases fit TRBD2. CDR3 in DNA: TGCAGCGCCCTCTCCGTTCGGGGGGTCCCCAATGAGCAGTTCTTC. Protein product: CSALSVRGVPNEQFF.